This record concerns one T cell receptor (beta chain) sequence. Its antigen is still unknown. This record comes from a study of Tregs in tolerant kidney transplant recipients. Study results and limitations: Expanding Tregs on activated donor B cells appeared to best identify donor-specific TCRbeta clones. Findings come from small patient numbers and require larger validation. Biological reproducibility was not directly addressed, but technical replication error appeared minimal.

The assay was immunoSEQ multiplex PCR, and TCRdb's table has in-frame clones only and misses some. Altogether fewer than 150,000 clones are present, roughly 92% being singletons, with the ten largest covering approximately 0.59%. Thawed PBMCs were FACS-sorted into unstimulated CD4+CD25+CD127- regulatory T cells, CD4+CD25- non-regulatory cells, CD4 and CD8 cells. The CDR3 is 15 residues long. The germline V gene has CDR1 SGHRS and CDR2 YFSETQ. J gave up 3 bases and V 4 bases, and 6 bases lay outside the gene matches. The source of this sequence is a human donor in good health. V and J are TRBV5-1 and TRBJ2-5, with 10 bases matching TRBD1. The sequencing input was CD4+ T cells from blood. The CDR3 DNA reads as TGCGCCAGCAGCCTGTCCGGGACAGGGGAAGAGACCCAGTACTTC. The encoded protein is CASSLSGTGEETQYF.